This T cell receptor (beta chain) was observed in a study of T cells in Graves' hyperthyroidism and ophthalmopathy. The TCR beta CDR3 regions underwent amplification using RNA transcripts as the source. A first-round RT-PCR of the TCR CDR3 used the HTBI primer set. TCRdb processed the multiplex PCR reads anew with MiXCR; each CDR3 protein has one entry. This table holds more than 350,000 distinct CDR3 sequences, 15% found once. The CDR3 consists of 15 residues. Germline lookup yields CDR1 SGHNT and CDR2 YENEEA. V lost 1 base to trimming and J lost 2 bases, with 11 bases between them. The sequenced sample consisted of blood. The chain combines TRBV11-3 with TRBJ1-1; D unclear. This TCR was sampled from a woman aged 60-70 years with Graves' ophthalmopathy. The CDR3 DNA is TGTGCCAGCAGCTTAGGGAGTGTGGGTAACACTGAAGCTTTCTTT. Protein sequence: CASSLGSVGNTEAFF.